The 18 T cell receptor beta chains listed next were all sequenced from one sample in a study of shared T cell receptors in the human thymus. TCRdb's table, derived via immunoSEQ multiplex PCR, lists solely in-frame clones and lacks some. The sample has 630,000 or so clones; about 89% are singletons. These data were likewise used in another study, on human thymus T cells.

Source material: thymocytes. The origin of the receptors is a boy under three years old with a congenital heart defect.

CDR3 nucleotide sequence: TGTGCCAGCAGAACGACAGTGCCCCTGGAGCAGTACTTC. This codes for CASRTTVPLEQYF. The V and J genes are TRBV28 and TRBJ2-7; a weak D match, TRBD1 (5 bases). The germline CDR1 and CDR2 sequences are MDHEN and SYDVKM. Trimming shortened V by 6 bases and J by 7 bases, and 16 bases separated the two germline ends. The CDR3 spans 13 residues.

The V and J genes are TRBV5-1 and TRBJ1-2; TRBD1 matches 7 bases. Unmatched junction bases numbered 12, after V lost 4 bases and J lost 3 bases. Germline V gene data show CDR1 as SGHRS and CDR2 as YFSETQ. This CDR3 spans 16 amino acids. The CDR3 region is CASSLRPGQIHYGYTF. For the CDR3, the DNA is TGCGCCAGCAGCCTGAGACCGGGACAGATCCACTATGGCTACACCTTC.

This chain connects TRBV30 to TRBJ2-5; 9 positions match TRBD2. The V gene end was trimmed by 7 bases and the J gene end by 4 bases; junction bases not matched to a gene: 10. The CDR3 is 14 amino acids. Germline assignment: CDR1 GTSNPN and CDR2 SVGIG (reference sequence). CDR3 bases: TGTGCCTTGAGACTCACAGCGGGAGGAGAGACCCAGTACTTC. The encoded protein is CALRLTAGGETQYF.

This clone was seen a handful of times. V usage is TRBV28 and J usage is TRBJ2-2; 9 bases are a match to TRBD2. Germline-derived CDR1 and CDR2 are MDHEN and SYDVKM. CDR3 length equals 16 residues. The V segment lost 3 bases and the J segment 5 bases; nucleotides outside the gene matches: 7. The CDR3: CASSFRAGGITGELFF. CDR3 DNA: TGTGCCAGCAGTTTTAGGGCGGGAGGGATAACCGGGGAGCTGTTTTTT.

The chain is built from TRBV11-2 and TRBJ2-1; TRBD1 aligns across 12 bases. This CDR3 has 16 residues. V was pared by 1 base and J by 8 bases, with 6 bases of the junction left unmatched. The germline V gene encodes CDR1 SGHAT and CDR2 FQNNGV. The CDR3 loop reads CASSLVGDRGQHEQFF. The CDR3 DNA is TGTGCCAGCAGCTTAGTTGGGGACAGGGGGCAACATGAGCAGTTCTTC.

This CDR3 is CASSLEYLAGGLSTDTQYF. The DNA for the CDR3 is TGTGCCAGCAGCTTGGAGTACCTAGCGGGGGGACTTAGCACAGATACGCAGTATTTT. The chain uses TRBV5-6 and TRBJ2-3, with 11 bases that match TRBD2. Germline CDR1 is SGHDT and CDR2 is YYEEEE. CDR3 length: 19 amino acids. V gave up 0 bases and J gave up 0 bases; unmatched junction bases: 9.

V is TRBV7-9 and J is TRBJ2-3; D not resolved. V lost 4 bases to trimming and J lost 2 bases, with 19 bases between them. Germline CDR1 SEHNR, CDR2 FQNEAQ (reference sequence). This CDR3 has 17 amino acids. The CDR3 reads CASSSPHGQADTDTQYF. CDR3 DNA sequence: TGTGCCAGCAGCTCCCCTCATGGGCAGGCAGACACAGATACGCAGTATTTT.

The rearrangement uses TRBV4-1 and TRBJ2-1; 8 bases agree with TRBD2. The length of the CDR3 is 18 residues. Unmatched junction bases numbered 11, after V lost 2 bases and J lost 2 bases. Looked up from germline, CDR1 is MGHRA and CDR2 is YSYEKL. CDR3 region: CASSQRGTTGGPYNEQFF. In DNA, the CDR3 is TGCGCCAGCAGCCAAAGGGGTACTACGGGGGGGCCCTACAATGAGCAGTTCTTC.

This clone showed up just once. The V call is TRBV27, the J call TRBJ1-2, with 9 bases fitting TRBD1. The CDR3 sequence is 16 residues long. J was trimmed by 3 bases and V by 0 bases; bases with no gene match: 5. Germline V gene lookup returns CDR1 MNHEY and CDR2 SMNVEV (reference sequence). The CDR3 DNA follows: TGTGCCAGCAGTTTATCCCCCGGGACAGGGCACTATGGCTACACCTTC. Translating it yields CASSLSPGTGHYGYTF.

V is TRBV5-6 and J is TRBJ2-3; TRBD2 matches 9 bases. Losses at the gene ends were 0 bases for V and 6 bases for J; bases not matched to a gene: 5. There are 15 residues in the CDR3. Germline V lookup: CDR1 SGHDT, CDR2 YYEEEE. CDR3 residues: CASSLALSGSDTQYF. The DNA for the CDR3 is TGTGCCAGCAGCTTGGCCCTTAGCGGGAGTGATACGCAGTATTTT.

The table lists this clone with a count of one. The CDR3 reads CATKLRTEAFF. CDR3 DNA sequence: TGTGCCACAAAGTTGAGGACTGAAGCTTTCTTT. The chain employs TRBV6-1 and TRBJ1-1; D remains unclear. This CDR3 contains 11 residues. CDR1 is MNHNS and CDR2 is SASEGT in the germline V gene. Trimming removed 10 bases from V and 5 bases from J, with 11 bases in between.

This chain uses TRBV5-6 with TRBJ1-2; TRBD1 might be the D (5 bases). This CDR3 spans 16 amino acids. V lost 1 base to trimming and J lost 5 bases, with 18 bases between them. Germline V gives CDR1 SGHDT, CDR2 YYEEEE. CDR3 region: CASSLSPPREGYGYTF. The CDR3 nucleotides are TGTGCCAGCAGCTTGTCCCCCCCCAGGGAGGGATATGGCTACACCTTC.

V gene TRBV4-3 combines with J gene TRBJ2-3, with TRBD2 matching 12 bases. V lost 1 base to trimming and J lost 5 bases; unmatched junction nucleotides: 10. Germline V gene sequence: CDR1 LGHNA, CDR2 YSLEER. The CDR3 consists of 18 residues. As DNA, the CDR3 is TGCGCCAGCAGCCAAGCCCCACCTAGCGGGGGGGCGGTAGATACGCAGTATTTT. Protein sequence: CASSQAPPSGGAVDTQYF.

This chain joins TRBV9 and TRBJ2-3; possibly TRBD2 for D (6 bases). The CDR3 sequence is 15 residues long. Germline V CDR1 and CDR2: SGDLS, YYNGEE. Trimming shortened V by 0 bases and J by 1 base, and 9 bases separated the two germline ends. The CDR3 coding sequence is TGTGCCAGCAGCGTAGATGGAGGGGGCACAGATACGCAGTATTTT. It is translated as CASSVDGGGTDTQYF.

This rearrangement joins TRBV9 to TRBJ2-2, with D uncertain. The germline gives CDR1 SGDLS, CDR2 YYNGEE. Trimming shortened V by 0 bases and J by 4 bases, and 7 bases separated the two germline ends. The CDR3 contains 14 residues. CDR3 residues: CASSVEYGTGELFF. The CDR3 DNA reads TGTGCCAGCAGCGTAGAGTACGGCACCGGGGAGCTGTTTTTT.

This chain links TRBV10-3 with TRBJ1-5; TRBD1 matches 8 bases. Trimming cost V 3 bases and J 0 bases; bases outside gene matches: 13. The CDR3 contains 19 residues. Germline lookup yields CDR1 ENHRY and CDR2 SYGVKD. The CDR3 protein is CAISEMDRDKYASNQPQHF. In DNA form, the CDR3 reads TGTGCCATCAGTGAAATGGACAGGGACAAATATGCTAGCAATCAGCCCCAGCATTTT.

The sample holds a few counts of this clone. The chain combines TRBV7-9 with TRBJ1-2; D may be TRBD1 (6 bases). Trimming shortened V by 1 base and J by 7 bases, and 13 bases separated the two germline ends. The V gene's germline CDR1 is SEHNR and CDR2 FQNEAQ (reference sequence). This CDR3 has 14 amino acids. For the CDR3, the DNA is TGTGCCAGCAGCTTAGGTCAACAGGGATGTGGCTACACCTTC. Translated: CASSLGQQGCGYTF. Together with reference TRBV7-9 and TRBJ1-2, the CDR3 gives the full variable domain: DTGVSQNPRHKITKRGQNVTFRCDPISEHNRLYWYRQTLGQGPEFLTYFQNEAQLEKSRLLSDRFSAERPKGSFSTLEIQRTEQGDSAMYLCASSLGQQGCGYTFGSGTRLTVV.

V is TRBV9 and J is TRBJ2-2; TRBD2 might be the D (5 bases). The CDR3 has 18 residues. Germline V gives CDR1 SGDLS, CDR2 YYNGEE. Trimming shortened V by 0 bases and J by 4 bases, and 19 bases separated the two germline ends. CDR3 in DNA: TGTGCCAGCAGCGTAGGGATGTCGGGAAGGGCTGTCACCGGGGAGCTGTTTTTT. It translates to CASSVGMSGRAVTGELFF. Full variable domain (outside the CDR3, taken from reference TRBV9 and TRBJ2-2): DSGVTQTPKHLITATGQRVTLRCSPRSGDLSVYWYQQSLDQGLQFLIQYYNGEERAKGNILERFSAQQFPDLHSELNLSSLELGDSALYFCASSVGMSGRAVTGELFFGEGSRLTVL.